These 32 T cell receptor beta chains originate from one sample sequenced in a study of T cell repertoires in cytomegalovirus infection. Their antigens are not known. One entry per CDR3 protein, called by TCRdb with MiXCR from the reads. This table has more than 110,000 distinct CDR3 sequences, approximately 30% appearing once. The specimen was CD8+ T cells from cultured PBMCs, collected from culture after CMV antigen stimulation. The receptors were gathered from a human donor in good health (CMV status not recorded). Some clones in this sample may be carry-over from other donors' samples.

The chain uses TRBV7-4 and TRBJ1-2; D remains ambiguous. Germline values: CDR1 SGHVT, CDR2 SQSDAQ. V was trimmed by 7 bases and J by 5 bases, leaving 17 bases between them. The CDR3 is made up of 14 amino acids. DNA for the CDR3: TGTGCCAGCATCCTACTGTGGGAGCCGTATGGCTACACCTTC. This encodes CASILLWEPYGYTF. The full variable domain, with the rest looked up from reference TRBV7-4 and TRBJ1-2, is GAGVSQSPRYKVAKRGRDVALRCDSISGHVTLYWYRQTLGQGSEVLTYSQSDAQRDKSGRPSGRFSAERPERSVSTLKIQRTEQGDSAVYLCASILLWEPYGYTFGSGTRLTVV.

The chain is built from TRBV12-3 or TRBV12-4 and TRBJ2-7; D unresolved. This CDR3 contains 13 residues. V was trimmed by 3 bases and J by 0 bases, leaving 6 bases between them. As DNA, the CDR3 is TGTGCCAGCAGTTTCCGGTCCTCCTACGAGCAGTACTTC. It translates to CASSFRSSYEQYF.

The gene calls are TRBV2 and TRBJ2-3, with 7 bases aligning to TRBD2. Germline CDR1 reads SNHLY; CDR2 reads FYNNEI. V gave up 0 bases and J gave up 5 bases; unmatched junction bases: 11. This CDR3 contains 17 residues. DNA for the CDR3: TGTGCCAGCAGTGAAGCGGGGCGGGGGAGCCCTGTAGATACGCAGTATTTT. This sequence encodes CASSEAGRGSPVDTQYF.

V is TRBV6-4 and J is TRBJ2-2; maybe TRBD1 (6 bases). This CDR3 comprises 13 residues. Deletions cut 6 bases from V and 7 bases from J, with 12 bases between. Germline V lookup: CDR1 MRHNA, CDR2 SNTAGT. CDR3 sequence reads: CASREQGNGELFF. In DNA, the CDR3 is TGTGCCAGCAGGGAACAGGGTAACGGGGAGCTGTTTTTT.

The chain employs TRBV20-1 and TRBJ2-5; a weak D match, TRBD1 (5 bases). V was clipped by 6 bases and J by 5 bases, with 22 bases between them. This CDR3 is built from 15 residues. Germline CDR1 DFQATT, CDR2 SNEGSKA (reference sequence). The CDR3, as DNA: TGCAGTGCCCCCCCACAGGTCACGAGATGGGAGACCCAGTACTTC. Amino acids: CSAPPQVTRWETQYF.

This clonotype was recorded at least ten times. V usage is TRBV7-9 and J usage is TRBJ2-1; perhaps TRBD2 as D (7 bases). The germline V gene has CDR1 SEHNR and CDR2 FQNEAQ (reference sequence). CDR3 length equals 14 residues. DNA of the CDR3: TGTGCTTTAAGGGGGGGCGCAACCTACAATGAGCAGTTCTTC. Protein sequence: CALRGGATYNEQFF.

At least ten counts were recorded for this clonotype. A much larger clone differs by one base, so this may be a read error. The gene calls are TRBV28 and TRBJ2-1; D uncertain. Trimming stripped 4 bases from V and 2 bases from J, with 0 bases between. Looked up from germline, CDR1 is MDHEN and CDR2 is SYDVKM. This CDR3 has 11 residues. CDR3 nucleotide sequence: TGTGCCAGCAGTTCCTACAATGAGCAGTTCTTC. Translating gives CASSSYNEQFF.

This clonotype was detected many times. The V call is TRBV7-6, the J call TRBJ2-7; D not resolved. V was pared by 5 bases and J by 2 bases, with 7 bases between. Per the germline V gene, CDR1 is SGHVS and CDR2 is FNYEAQ. The CDR3 loop spans 12 amino acids. The CDR3 bases are TGTGCCAGCAGCCAAGAGCCCTACGAGCAGTACTTC. It translates to CASSQEPYEQYF.

This chain connects TRBV12-3 or TRBV12-4 to TRBJ1-5, with no clear D. The ends were cut back, 4 bases at V and 4 bases at J, with 8 bases in the middle. CDR3 length equals 13 residues. This chain's CDR3 is CASSWALNQPQHF. CDR3 nucleotide sequence: TGTGCCAGCAGTTGGGCCTTAAATCAGCCCCAGCATTTT.

The V call is TRBV19, the J call TRBJ1-5, with D possibly matching TRBD1 (5 bases). Trimming cost V 0 bases and J 2 bases, with 8 bases left between them. Germline-derived CDR1 and CDR2 are LNHDA and SQIVND (reference sequence). CDR3 length equals 15 residues. The CDR3 sequence is CASSIDGGGNQPQHF. In DNA, the CDR3 is TGTGCCAGTAGTATAGATGGGGGGGGCAATCAGCCCCAGCATTTT.

The table lists this clonotype with a few counts. CDR3: CASSPTSTDTQYF. CDR3 nucleotide sequence: TGTGCCAGCAGCCCAACTAGCACAGATACGCAGTATTTT. The chain joins TRBV7-6 to TRBJ2-3; no reliable D call. This CDR3 comprises 13 residues. V was clipped by 5 bases and J by 0 bases, with 6 bases between them. The germline CDR1 and CDR2 sequences are SGHVS and FNYEAQ.

The rearrangement joins TRBV5-5 to TRBJ2-3; D remains ambiguous. The CDR3 is made up of 14 amino acids. Per germline, CDR1 SGHKS and CDR2 YYEKEE (reference sequence). V dropped 4 bases and J dropped 0 bases, with 9 bases sitting between them. CDR3 in DNA: TGTGCCAGCAGCCAGCCTACTAGCACAGATACGCAGTATTTT. Translating it yields CASSQPTSTDTQYF.

The gene calls are TRBV7-8 and TRBJ2-3, with 9 bases lining up with TRBD1. CDR3 length: 15 amino acids. V was pared by 5 bases and J by 4 bases, with 7 bases of the junction left unmatched. Germline CDR1 and CDR2: SGHVS and FQNEAQ. The CDR3 region has the DNA TGTGCCAGCAGCGCCGGACAGGGGTTCGCAGATACGCAGTATTTT. It yields the protein CASSAGQGFADTQYF.

Written as DNA, the CDR3 is TGCAGTGCTAGACTAGGCCTAGCGTACGAGCAGTACTTC. Translating it yields CSARLGLAYEQYF. The chain uses TRBV20-1 and TRBJ2-7; weak D call: TRBD2 (6 bases). The CDR3 totals 13 residues. Germline V gene sequence: CDR1 DFQATT, CDR2 SNEGSKA (reference sequence). Trimming shortened V by 2 bases and J by 4 bases, and 12 bases separated the two germline ends.

This clonotype was detected ten times or more. The gene calls are TRBV6-5 and TRBJ1-6; D remains ambiguous. The CDR3 covers 15 residues. The V end lost 2 bases, the J end lost 7 bases, and 12 bases lay between the germline ends. CDR1 is MNHEY, CDR2 SVGAGI, per germline. CDR3 bases: TGTGCCAGCAGTTACGGGCAGCCGGCGAATTCACCCCTCCACTTT. Residues: CASSYGQPANSPLHF.

The V gene is TRBV19, the J gene TRBJ1-1; D is possibly TRBD1 (5 bases). The V gene lost 8 bases and the J gene lost 0 bases, with 10 bases spanning the gap. The CDR3 extends over 13 amino acids. In germline, CDR1 is LNHDA, CDR2 SQIVND (reference sequence). The CDR3 loop reads CASGRQMNTEAFF. DNA for the CDR3: TGTGCCAGTGGTAGACAGATGAACACTGAAGCTTTCTTT. Full variable domain (rest looked up from reference TRBV19 and TRBJ1-1): DGGITQSPKYLFRKEGQNVTLSCEQNLNHDAMYWYRQDPGQGLRLIYYSQIVNDFQKGDIAEGYSVSREKKESFPLTVTSAQKNPTAFYLCASGRQMNTEAFFGQGTRLTVV.

The sample holds a few counts of this clonotype. The CDR3 loop reads CASSPGTGDYEQYF. The DNA for the CDR3 is TGTGCCAGCAGCCCGGGGACTGGTGACTACGAGCAGTACTTC. V is TRBV7-9 and J is TRBJ2-7, with D maybe TRBD2 (6 bases). The CDR3 is made up of 14 amino acids. The V end lost 5 bases, the J end lost 3 bases, and 14 bases lay between the germline ends. The germline CDR1 and CDR2 sequences are SEHNR and FQNEAQ (reference sequence). Full variable domain (outside the CDR3, taken from reference TRBV7-9 and TRBJ2-7): DTGVSQNPRHKITKRGQNVTFRCDPISEHNRLYWYRQTLGQGPEFLTYFQNEAQLEKSRLLSDRFSAERPKGSFSTLEIQRTEQGDSAMYLCASSPGTGDYEQYFGPGTRLTVT.

This clonotype was counted many times. The rearrangement joins TRBV7-2 to TRBJ2-7, with 12 bases fitting TRBD2. The V gene's germline CDR1 is SGHTA and CDR2 FQGNSA. The CDR3 loop spans 15 amino acids. Trimming cost V 5 bases and J 3 bases; bases outside gene matches: 5. The CDR3 is CASSLTSGGLYEQYF. In DNA, the CDR3 is TGTGCCAGCAGCCTCACTAGCGGGGGGCTCTACGAGCAGTACTTC.

The chain is built from TRBV18 and TRBJ2-5; 8 positions match TRBD2. The CDR3 runs 14 residues. Looked up from germline, CDR1 is KGHSH and CDR2 is LQKENI. With V trimmed by 0 bases and J by 4 bases, 1 base remained unmatched. CDR3 DNA sequence: TGTGCCAGCTCACCACCGGGACTAGGAGAGACCCAGTACTTC. This translates into CASSPPGLGETQYF.

The chain couples TRBV20-1 to TRBJ1-4; 9 bases align to TRBD1. Germline-derived CDR1 and CDR2 are DFQATT and SNEGSKA (reference sequence). V gave up 5 bases and J gave up 4 bases; unmatched junction bases: 5. There are 14 residues in the CDR3. The CDR3 reads CSAPTGQGNEKLFF. CDR3 sequence (DNA): TGCAGTGCTCCGACGGGACAGGGTAATGAAAAACTGTTTTTT.

The rearrangement links TRBV2 to TRBJ2-2, with TRBD2 matching over 10 bases. Per the germline V gene, CDR1 is SNHLY and CDR2 is FYNNEI. Unmatched junction bases numbered 7, after V lost 0 bases and J lost 6 bases. The CDR3 extends over 17 amino acids. DNA of the CDR3: TGTGCCAGCAGTGAAGCTCAAGCGGGGGGGGGCTCCGGGGAGCTGTTTTTT. As protein: CASSEAQAGGGSGELFF. The full variable domain, rest sourced from reference TRBV2 and TRBJ2-2, is EPEVTQTPSHQVTQMGQEVILRCVPISNHLYFYWYRQILGQKVEFLVSFYNNEISEKSEIFDDQFSVERPDGSNFTLKIRSTKLEDSAMYFCASSEAQAGGGSGELFFGEGSRLTVL.

The chain recombines TRBV19 with TRBJ2-1; possibly TRBD2 for D (6 bases). CDR1 and CDR2 (germline): LNHDA, SQIVND (reference sequence). This CDR3 has 15 amino acids. Trimming took 3 bases from V and 6 from J, leaving 15 bases between them. CDR3 amino acids: CASSIFSGGGNEQFF. The CDR3 region has the DNA TGTGCCAGTAGTATTTTCTCTGGGGGAGGCAATGAGCAGTTCTTC.

The gene calls are TRBV5-4 and TRBJ2-5; TRBD2 matches 8 bases. The CDR3 runs to 18 residues. Losses at the gene ends were 1 base for V and 2 bases for J; bases not matched to a gene: 13. Per germline, CDR1 SGHNT and CDR2 YYREEE (reference sequence). The CDR3 region has the DNA TGTGCCAGCAGCTTGCCGCGAGGAAGCGGGGGAATTCAAGAGACCCAGTACTTC. Protein: CASSLPRGSGGIQETQYF.

The CDR3 DNA is TGTGCCAGCAGCAAATGGACAGGGGGCACCGGGGAGCTGTTTTTT. The encoded protein is CASSKWTGGTGELFF. The J gene is TRBJ2-2, the V gene TRBV7-2; 10 nucleotides line up with TRBD1. In germline, CDR1 is SGHTA, CDR2 FQGNSA. The ends lost 5 bases at V and 4 bases at J; junction bases unmatched: 4. The CDR3 extends over 15 amino acids.

This clonotype was detected only a few times. This chain joins TRBV12-3 or TRBV12-4 and TRBJ1-4; no definite D call. The CDR3 totals 12 residues. V dropped 4 bases and J dropped 7 bases, with 7 bases sitting between them. The CDR3 loop is CASSSNPEKLFF. The CDR3 DNA reads TGTGCCAGCAGTTCCAATCCTGAAAAACTGTTTTTT.

The rearrangement links TRBV2 to TRBJ1-4, with a possible D match to TRBD1 (5 bases). The length of the CDR3 is 14 residues. The germline CDR1 and CDR2 sequences are SNHLY and FYNNEI. V was clipped by 6 bases and J by 5 bases, with 13 bases between them. The CDR3 is CASRDRFLNEKLFF. The CDR3 DNA reads TGTGCCAGCAGAGACAGATTTTTAAATGAAAAACTGTTTTTT.

This sequence joins TRBV5-4 and TRBJ1-3; 7 positions match TRBD1. Germline trimming cut 4 bases from V and 1 base from J; bases unmatched to any gene: 8. The CDR3 length is 16 residues. CDR1 and CDR2 from the germline V gene are SGHNT and YYREEE (reference sequence). For the CDR3, the DNA is TGTGCCAGCAGCCAGGGGGGTCAGATTTCTGGAAACACCATATATTTT. It yields the protein CASSQGGQISGNTIYF.

This chain joins TRBV19 and TRBJ2-1, with no clear D. The V gene's germline CDR1 is LNHDA and CDR2 SQIVND (reference sequence). V dropped 5 bases and J dropped 2 bases, with 16 bases sitting between them. The CDR3 contains 16 residues. The CDR3 region has the DNA TGTGCCAGTAGTGATCTAATGGTTAACACCTACAATGAGCAGTTCTTC. Translated: CASSDLMVNTYNEQFF.

V gene TRBV28 combines with J gene TRBJ1-6; D is possibly TRBD1 (6 bases). The germline CDR1 and CDR2 sequences are MDHEN and SYDVKM. Trimming pared 6 bases from V and 6 bases from J, leaving 18 bases between. This CDR3 contains 16 residues. This CDR3 is CASSPRTGYANSPLHF. For the CDR3, the DNA is TGTGCCAGCAGCCCCCGCACAGGGTACGCTAATTCACCCCTCCACTTT.

This clonotype was seen only a few times. This sequence joins TRBV27 and TRBJ2-5; D gene ambiguous. The length of the CDR3 is 14 residues. Trimming removed 5 bases at V and 5 bases at J, with 15 bases between. Germline values: CDR1 MNHEY, CDR2 SMNVEV (reference sequence). DNA for the CDR3: TGTGCCAGCAGTGTAAGTTCTGCACAGGAGACCCAGTACTTC. Its protein product is CASSVSSAQETQYF.

This sequence joins TRBV3-1 and TRBJ2-2, with 7 bases identical to TRBD1. CDR1 and CDR2 (germline): LGHDT, YNNKEL (reference sequence). V trimming: 4 bases; J trimming: 5 bases; junction bases outside the gene matches: 7. The CDR3 consists of 15 residues. The CDR3 sequence: CASSPTGARTGELFF. The DNA for the CDR3 is TGTGCCAGCAGCCCAACAGGGGCAAGGACCGGGGAGCTGTTTTTT.

The chain couples TRBV27 to TRBJ1-2; the D is unclear. Germline V gene data show CDR1 as MNHEY and CDR2 as SMNVEV (reference sequence). This CDR3 is 13 amino acids long. This CDR3 reads CASGEMPTYGYTF. CDR3 DNA: TGTGCGTCCGGGGAGATGCCGACCTATGGCTACACCTTC.